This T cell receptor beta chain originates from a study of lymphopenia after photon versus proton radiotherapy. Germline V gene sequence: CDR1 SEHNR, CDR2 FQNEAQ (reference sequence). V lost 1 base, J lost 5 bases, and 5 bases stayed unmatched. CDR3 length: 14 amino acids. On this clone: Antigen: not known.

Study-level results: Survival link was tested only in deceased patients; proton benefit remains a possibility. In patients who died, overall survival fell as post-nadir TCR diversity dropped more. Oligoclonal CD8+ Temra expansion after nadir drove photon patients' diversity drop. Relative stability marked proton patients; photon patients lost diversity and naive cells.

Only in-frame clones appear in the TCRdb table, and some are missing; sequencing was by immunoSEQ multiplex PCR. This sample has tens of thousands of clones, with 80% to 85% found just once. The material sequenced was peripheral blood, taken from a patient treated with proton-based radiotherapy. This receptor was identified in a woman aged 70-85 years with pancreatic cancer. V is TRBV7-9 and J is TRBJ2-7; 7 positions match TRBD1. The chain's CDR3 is CASSLGQGGDEQYF. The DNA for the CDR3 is TGTGCCAGCAGCTTAGGACAGGGTGGTGACGAGCAGTACTTC. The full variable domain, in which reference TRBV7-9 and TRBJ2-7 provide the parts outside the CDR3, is DTGVSQNPRHKITKRGQNVTFRCDPISEHNRLYWYRQTLGQGPEFLTYFQNEAQLEKSRLLSDRFSAERPKGSFSTLEIQRTEQGDSAMYLCASSLGQGGDEQYFGPGTRLTVT.